The rows below give T cell receptor beta chains drawn from one sample of a study of OX40 agonist ivuxolimab in advanced cancers. Produced via immunoSEQ multiplex PCR; TCRdb's table is partial and in-frame only. The sample carries about 50,000 clones, roughly four fifths recorded once. Sequences were derived from CD4+ or CD8+ T cells sorted from blood, sampled in a trial of the OX40 agonist ivuxolimab. Source of these receptors: an adult with an advanced solid tumor such as melanoma, head and neck, liver or kidney cancer. Each CDR3 is given with its conserved first and last residue. D genes are given only for firm matches. The size of a clone is reported for some rows only, either as once, few or many, or as a class for expanded clones.

CDR3 DNA,CDR3 protein,D gene,clone size,V gene,J gene
TGTGCTAGTGGTTTAGTTGCAGGGGTGAACACCGGGGAGCTGTTTTTT,CASGLVAGVNTGELFF,-,-,TRBV12-5,TRBJ2-2
TGTGCCAGCAGCTCTTTGACAGGGTCCTACAATGAGCAGTTCTTC,CASSSLTGSYNEQFF,TRBD1,-,TRBV7-8,TRBJ2-1
TGTGCCAGCAGTTATGGGGGTCTGGACACTGAAGCTTTCTTT,CASSYGGLDTEAFF,-,-,TRBV6-6,TRBJ1-1
TGCAGCGTTGCCGGGACCCTCCGGTACGAGCAGTACTTC,CSVAGTLRYEQYF,-,-,TRBV29-1,TRBJ2-7
TGTGCCAGCAGTGAAGGTGGCAGGGTTGGAGACACTGAAGCTTTCTTT,CASSEGGRVGDTEAFF,-,-,TRBV2,TRBJ1-1
TGTGCCAGCAACTCGGGACAAGGGAGGACTGAAGCTTTCTTT,CASNSGQGRTEAFF,-,-,TRBV6-1,TRBJ1-1
TGTGCCAGCAGCCAAGATGGAGGTGACTATGGCTACACCTTC,CASSQDGGDYGYTF,-,-,TRBV4-2,TRBJ1-2
TGTGCCAGCAGCCAATATCGCGGCTGGGAGCAGTTCTTC,CASSQYRGWEQFF,-,-,TRBV14,TRBJ2-1
TGTGCCAGCAGTAGAGGACAGGGAGCCTACGAGCAGTACTTC,CASSRGQGAYEQYF,TRBD1,-,TRBV6-5,TRBJ2-7
TGTGCCAGCAGTTTCCAGGGTACTCAGCCCCAGCATTTT,CASSFQGTQPQHF,-,-,TRBV6-5,TRBJ1-5
TGTGCCAGCAGCCCGGGGAATGAGCAGTTCTTC,CASSPGNEQFF,-,-,TRBV6-1,TRBJ2-1
TGTGCCAGCAGCTCAGAGGACACAAATCAGCCCCAGCATTTT,CASSSEDTNQPQHF,-,-,TRBV5-5,TRBJ1-5
TGTGCCAGCAGCCCGACAGATACTAACTATGGCTACACCTTC,CASSPTDTNYGYTF,-,once,TRBV7-2,TRBJ1-2
TGTGCCAGCAGCACCGAGGCAGGGGAAGAGACCCAGTACTTC,CASSTEAGEETQYF,-,-,TRBV2,TRBJ2-5
TGCAGCGTTGATTCTACAGGGGGGAACACAGATACGCAGTATTTT,CSVDSTGGNTDTQYF,TRBD1,few,TRBV29-1,TRBJ2-3
TGTGCCAGCAGCCCCATAAATGAGCAGTTCTTC,CASSPINEQFF,-,-,TRBV7-2,TRBJ2-1